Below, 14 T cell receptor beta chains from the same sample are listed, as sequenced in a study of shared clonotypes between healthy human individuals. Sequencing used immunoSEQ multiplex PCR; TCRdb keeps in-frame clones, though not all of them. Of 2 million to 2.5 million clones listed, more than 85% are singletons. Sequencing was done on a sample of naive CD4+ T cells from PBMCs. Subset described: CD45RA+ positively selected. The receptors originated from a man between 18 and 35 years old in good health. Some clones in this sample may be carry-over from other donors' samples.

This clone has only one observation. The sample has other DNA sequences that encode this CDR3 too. CDR3 sequence: CASSLEVQPQHF. The CDR3 coding sequence is TGTGCCAGCAGTTTAGAGGTGCAGCCCCAGCATTTT. V usage is TRBV28 and J usage is TRBJ1-5; no firm D call. Per the germline V gene, CDR1 is MDHEN and CDR2 is SYDVKM. Deletions cut 2 bases from V and 7 bases from J, with 6 bases between. The CDR3 covers 12 residues.

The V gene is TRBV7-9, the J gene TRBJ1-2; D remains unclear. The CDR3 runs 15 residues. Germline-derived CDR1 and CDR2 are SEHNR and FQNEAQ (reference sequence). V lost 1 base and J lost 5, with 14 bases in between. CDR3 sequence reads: CASSLDVPTAYGYTF. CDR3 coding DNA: TGTGCCAGCAGCTTAGATGTCCCCACAGCTTATGGCTACACCTTC.

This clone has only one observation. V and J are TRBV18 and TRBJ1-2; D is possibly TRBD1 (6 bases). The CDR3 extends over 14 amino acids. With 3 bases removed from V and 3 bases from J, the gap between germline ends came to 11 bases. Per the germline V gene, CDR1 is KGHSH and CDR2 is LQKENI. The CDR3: CASSPTGKDYGYTF. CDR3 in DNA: TGTGCCAGCTCACCCACAGGGAAGGACTATGGCTACACCTTC.

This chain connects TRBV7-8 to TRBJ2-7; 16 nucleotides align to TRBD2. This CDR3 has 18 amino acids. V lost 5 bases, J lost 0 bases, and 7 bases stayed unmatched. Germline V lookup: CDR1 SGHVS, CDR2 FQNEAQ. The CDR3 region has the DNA TGTGCCAGCAGCCCCGGGGGACTAGCGGGAGGGTTCTCCTACGAGCAGTACTTC. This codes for CASSPGGLAGGFSYEQYF.

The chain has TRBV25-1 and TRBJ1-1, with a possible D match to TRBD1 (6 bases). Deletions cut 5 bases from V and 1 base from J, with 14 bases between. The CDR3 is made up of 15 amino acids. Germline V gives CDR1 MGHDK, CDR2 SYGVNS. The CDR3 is CASSLWGGGNTEAFF. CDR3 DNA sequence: TGTGCCAGCAGTCTGTGGGGAGGGGGGAACACTGAAGCTTTCTTT.

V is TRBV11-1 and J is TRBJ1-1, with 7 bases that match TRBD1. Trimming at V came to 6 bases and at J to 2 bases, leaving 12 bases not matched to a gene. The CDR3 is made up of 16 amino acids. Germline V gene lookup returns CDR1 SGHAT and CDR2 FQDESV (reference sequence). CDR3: CASRPLGGQFNTEAFF. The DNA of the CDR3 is TGTGCCAGCAGACCCCTGGGGGGACAGTTCAACACTGAAGCTTTCTTT.

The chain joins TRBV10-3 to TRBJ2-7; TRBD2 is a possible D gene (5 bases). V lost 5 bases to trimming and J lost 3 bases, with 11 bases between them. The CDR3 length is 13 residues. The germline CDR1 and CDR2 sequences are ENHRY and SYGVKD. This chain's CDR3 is CAISPTGNYEQYF. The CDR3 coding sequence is TGTGCCATCAGTCCCACCGGGAACTACGAGCAGTACTTC.

Here the CDR3 reads CASSLAILNTEAFF. DNA of the CDR3: TGTGCCAGCAGCCTAGCAATTTTGAACACTGAAGCTTTCTTT. The J gene is TRBJ1-1, the V gene TRBV6-5; D remains ambiguous. This CDR3 is 14 amino acids long. CDR1 and CDR2 (germline): MNHEY, SVGAGI. Trimming removed 6 bases from V and 0 bases from J, with 11 bases in between.

The chain's CDR3 is CASLRGRGYNEQFF. CDR3 sequence (DNA): TGTGCCAGCTTGCGCGGCCGGGGTTACAATGAGCAGTTCTTC. The chain joins TRBV6-1 to TRBJ2-1, with D possibly matching TRBD2 (5 bases). There are 14 residues in the CDR3. With 8 bases removed from V and 4 bases from J, the gap between germline ends came to 15 bases. Germline V gives CDR1 MNHNS, CDR2 SASEGT.

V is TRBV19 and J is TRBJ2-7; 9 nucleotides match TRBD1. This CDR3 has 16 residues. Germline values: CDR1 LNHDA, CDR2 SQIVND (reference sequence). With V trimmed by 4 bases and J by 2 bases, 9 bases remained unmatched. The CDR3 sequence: CASSNPGQGRAYEQYF. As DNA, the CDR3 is TGTGCCAGTAGTAACCCGGGACAGGGTCGGGCCTACGAGCAGTACTTC.

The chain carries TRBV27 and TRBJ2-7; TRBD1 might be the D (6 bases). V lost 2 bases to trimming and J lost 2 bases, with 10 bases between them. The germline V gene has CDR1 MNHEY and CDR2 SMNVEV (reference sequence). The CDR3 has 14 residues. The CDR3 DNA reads TGTGCCAGCAGTTTAGGACAGAGGGCCTACGAGCAGTACTTC. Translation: CASSLGQRAYEQYF.

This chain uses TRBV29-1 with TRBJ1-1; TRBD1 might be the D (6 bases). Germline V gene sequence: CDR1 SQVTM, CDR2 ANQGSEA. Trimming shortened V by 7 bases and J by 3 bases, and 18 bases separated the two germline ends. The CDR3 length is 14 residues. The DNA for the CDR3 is TGCAGCGCCCCAAGGGGGGTTGGGGACACTGAAGCTTTCTTT. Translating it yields CSAPRGVGDTEAFF.

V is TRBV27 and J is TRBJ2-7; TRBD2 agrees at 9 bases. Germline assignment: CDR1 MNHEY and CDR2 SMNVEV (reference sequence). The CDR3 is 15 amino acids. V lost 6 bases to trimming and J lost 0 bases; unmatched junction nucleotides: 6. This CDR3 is CASRSSGSPSYEQYF. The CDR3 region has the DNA TGTGCCAGCAGGAGTAGCGGGAGCCCCTCCTACGAGCAGTACTTC.

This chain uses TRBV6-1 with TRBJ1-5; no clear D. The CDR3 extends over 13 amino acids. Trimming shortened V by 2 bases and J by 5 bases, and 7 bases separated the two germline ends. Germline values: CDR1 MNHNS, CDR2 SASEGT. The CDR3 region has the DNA TGTGCCAGCAGTGAAATTGGAGATCAGCCCCAGCATTTT. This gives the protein CASSEIGDQPQHF.